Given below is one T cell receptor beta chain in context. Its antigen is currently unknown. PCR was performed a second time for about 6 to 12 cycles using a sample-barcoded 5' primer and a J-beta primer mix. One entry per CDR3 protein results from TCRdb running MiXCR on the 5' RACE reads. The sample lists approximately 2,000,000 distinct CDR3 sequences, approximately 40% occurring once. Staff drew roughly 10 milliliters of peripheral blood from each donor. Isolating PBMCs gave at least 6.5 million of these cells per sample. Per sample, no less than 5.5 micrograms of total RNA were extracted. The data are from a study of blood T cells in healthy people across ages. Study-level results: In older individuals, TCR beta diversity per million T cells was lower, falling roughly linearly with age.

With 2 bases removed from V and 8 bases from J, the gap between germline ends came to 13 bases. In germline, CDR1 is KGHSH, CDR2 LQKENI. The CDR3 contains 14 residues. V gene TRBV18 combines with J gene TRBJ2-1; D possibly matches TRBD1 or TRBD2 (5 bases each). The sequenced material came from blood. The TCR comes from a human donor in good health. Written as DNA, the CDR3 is TGTGCCAGCTCACCAGGTCTGGTGGGGGATGAGCAGTTCTTC. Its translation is CASSPGLVGDEQFF.